A single sample is the source of the 28 T cell receptor beta chains below, sequenced in a study of blood T cell repertoires in COVID-19. TCRdb's table, derived via immunoSEQ multiplex PCR, lists solely in-frame clones and lacks some. Among approximately 170,000 clones listed, around 82% were seen once. Sequenced material: peripheral blood. The receptors here all came from a woman aged 70 to 79 who had recovered from COVID-19.

In its sample, this clone was seen once. The chain has TRBV18 and TRBJ2-1, with 10 positions matching TRBD2. V dropped 2 bases and J dropped 10; count of bases not matched to a gene: 5. Germline CDR1 KGHSH, CDR2 LQKENI. This CDR3 is 14 amino acids long. CDR3 sequence reads: CASSPGIAGGEQFF. The CDR3 nucleotides read TGTGCCAGCTCACCAGGGATAGCGGGAGGCGAGCAGTTCTTC.

The J gene is TRBJ1-4, the V gene TRBV6-6, with D possibly TRBD1 on 5 matching bases. The CDR3 covers 14 residues. Trimming shortened V by 6 bases and J by 4 bases, and 12 bases separated the two germline ends. Germline V gives CDR1 MNHNY, CDR2 SVGAGI (reference sequence). Here the CDR3 reads CASSRGDNNEKLFF. The CDR3 DNA reads TGTGCCAGCAGCCGGGGGGATAATAATGAAAAACTGTTTTTT.

V gene TRBV5-1 combines with J gene TRBJ2-1; D unresolved. Germline lookup yields CDR1 SGHRS and CDR2 YFSETQ. The V and J ends lost 4 bases and 9 bases respectively, with 14 bases between them. The CDR3 is made up of 13 amino acids. This CDR3 is CASSPTPGPEQFF. CDR3 nucleotides: TGCGCCAGCAGCCCCACCCCTGGGCCTGAGCAGTTCTTC.

This clone was observed a few times. J is TRBJ2-3 and V is TRBV2; a weak D match, TRBD1 (6 bases). The ends were cut back, 9 bases at V and 0 bases at J, with 13 bases in the middle. The germline V gene has CDR1 SNHLY and CDR2 FYNNEI. The CDR3 is 14 amino acids. The CDR3 sequence is CARGGDTSTDTQYF. The CDR3 region has the DNA TGTGCCAGGGGTGGGGACACTAGCACAGATACGCAGTATTTT.

The chain combines TRBV2 with TRBJ2-2, with TRBD2 identical over 8 bases. Per the germline V gene, CDR1 is SNHLY and CDR2 is FYNNEI. V lost 9 bases to trimming and J lost 4 bases; unmatched junction nucleotides: 10. The CDR3 covers 15 residues. The CDR3 DNA follows: TGTGCCAGGGAGGGTCGGACTAGCAGCACCGGGGAGCTGTTTTTT. Its protein is CAREGRTSSTGELFF. Full variable domain (missing parts from reference TRBV2 and TRBJ2-2): EPEVTQTPSHQVTQMGQEVILRCVPISNHLYFYWYRQILGQKVEFLVSFYNNEISEKSEIFDDQFSVERPDGSNFTLKIRSTKLEDSAMYFCAREGRTSSTGELFFGEGSRLTVL.

The CDR3 reads CSASETATTDTQYF. In nucleotides, the CDR3 is TGCAGTGCTAGTGAGACAGCGACCACAGATACGCAGTATTTT. The J gene is TRBJ2-3, the V gene TRBV20-1, with D maybe TRBD1 (5 bases). In germline, CDR1 is DFQATT, CDR2 SNEGSKA (reference sequence). The CDR3 is 14 amino acids. V shed 3 bases and J shed 2 bases, with 12 bases lying between them.

This clone was seen more than once but under ten times. This rearrangement joins TRBV7-2 to TRBJ2-5; a possible D gene is TRBD1 (5 bases). CDR3 size: 14 residues. The germline V gene has CDR1 SGHTA and CDR2 FQGNSA. Trimming cost V 4 bases and J 0 bases, with 9 bases left between them. The DNA of the CDR3 is TGTGCCAGCAGCTCCGGACACCACCAAGAGACCCAGTACTTC. It encodes CASSSGHHQETQYF. The full variable domain, rest sourced from reference TRBV7-2 and TRBJ2-5, is GAGVSQSPSNKVTEKGKDVELRCDPISGHTALYWYRQSLGQGLEFLIYFQGNSAPDKSGLPSDRFSAERTGGSVSTLTIQRTQQEDSAVYLCASSSGHHQETQYFGPGTRLLVL.

This chain uses TRBV10-3 with TRBJ1-2; D perhaps matches TRBD1 (6 bases). CDR3 length: 14 residues. CDR1 is ENHRY and CDR2 is SYGVKD in the germline V gene. Trimming took off 5 bases at V and 3 bases at J, with 13 bases between the two ends. CDR3 sequence: CAISNRVPDYGYTF. The CDR3 DNA sequence: TGTGCCATCAGTAACAGGGTACCTGACTATGGCTACACCTTC.

The chain's CDR3 is CASSEYGGQYF. In DNA, the CDR3 is TGCGCCAGCAGTGAGTATGGCGGGCAGTACTTC. The chain is built from TRBV10-2 and TRBJ2-7; D gene ambiguous. The V end lost 1 base, the J end lost 9 bases, and 7 bases lay between the germline ends. Germline V gene data show CDR1 as WSHSY and CDR2 as SAAADI. This CDR3 comprises 11 residues.

The chain uses TRBV18 and TRBJ1-5, with unresolved D. Per the germline V gene, CDR1 is KGHSH and CDR2 is LQKENI. The CDR3 is 14 amino acids. V lost 3 bases and J 5 bases, leaving 11 bases between the germline ends. The CDR3 sequence is CASSPPPGDQPQHF. CDR3 in DNA: TGTGCCAGCTCACCTCCCCCCGGGGATCAGCCCCAGCATTTT.

The V gene is TRBV30, the J gene TRBJ1-2, with 7 bases matching TRBD1. This CDR3 has 14 residues. Germline V CDR1 and CDR2: GTSNPN, SVGIG (reference sequence). V lost 2 bases, J lost 4 bases, and 7 bases stayed unmatched. In DNA form, the CDR3 reads TGTGCCTGGAGTCCCCCCGGGACAGTCTATGGCTACACCTTC. Its protein product is CAWSPPGTVYGYTF.

V gene TRBV6-5 combines with J gene TRBJ1-1; D gene ambiguous. With 6 bases removed from V and 3 bases from J, the gap between germline ends came to 11 bases. The CDR3 has 13 residues. In germline, CDR1 is MNHEY, CDR2 SVGAGI. CDR3 sequence: CASSHLRDTEAFF. For the CDR3, the DNA is TGTGCCAGCAGCCACCTCCGGGACACTGAAGCTTTCTTT.

CDR3 amino acids: CASSVGTRSFKETQYF. The CDR3 bases are TGTGCCAGCAGTGTGGGGACTAGGTCCTTTAAAGAGACCCAGTACTTC. The chain recombines TRBV28 with TRBJ2-5, with TRBD2 matching 8 bases. The CDR3 runs 16 residues. The V segment lost 5 bases and the J segment 3 bases; nucleotides outside the gene matches: 11. Germline CDR1 reads MDHEN; CDR2 reads SYDVKM.

The rearrangement links TRBV12-5 to TRBJ2-2, with D maybe TRBD1 (6 bases). Germline V gives CDR1 LGHNT, CDR2 FRNRAP. V lost 0 bases, J lost 5 bases, and 16 bases lay in between. The CDR3 runs 17 residues. CDR3: CASGLVVGTHRTGELFF. The DNA for the CDR3 is TGTGCTAGTGGTTTGGTGGTGGGGACACACCGTACCGGGGAGCTGTTTTTT.

This clone was counted only a few times. This chain uses TRBV14 with TRBJ2-3, with D possibly matching TRBD1 (7 bases). The CDR3 is 14 amino acids. Trimming left V 4 bases short and J 4 bases short, with 12 bases between. Germline CDR1 is SGHDN and CDR2 is FVKESK. This CDR3 reads CASSPQGGPDTQYF. The CDR3 nucleotides read TGTGCCAGCAGCCCCCAGGGGGGCCCAGATACGCAGTATTTT.

The chain carries TRBV11-3 and TRBJ2-1; 10 bases agree with TRBD1. Germline-derived CDR1 and CDR2 are SGHNT and YENEEA. V shed 7 bases and J 5 bases; nucleotides not matched to a gene: 5. The CDR3 is 14 amino acids. The CDR3 DNA follows: TGTGCCAGCACCCCCGGGACAGGGGACAATGAGCAGTTCTTC. Translating gives CASTPGTGDNEQFF.

The chain is built from TRBV5-1 and TRBJ2-7, with a tentative D call TRBD1 (5 bases). This CDR3 spans 14 amino acids. Looked up from germline, CDR1 is SGHRS and CDR2 is YFSETQ. V was pared by 0 bases and J by 5 bases, with 12 bases between. As DNA, the CDR3 is TGCGCCAGCAGCTTGGTGGCAGGGCCTCACGAGCAGTACTTC. Translation: CASSLVAGPHEQYF.

The CDR3 is CASSQDPPQSRGTQYF. CDR3 DNA sequence: TGTGCCAGCAGCCAAGATCCCCCTCAGTCTAGGGGTACGCAGTATTTT. This chain connects TRBV3-1 (or the pseudogene TRBV3-2) to TRBJ2-3; TRBD1 is a possible D gene (5 bases). The CDR3 loop spans 16 amino acids. V was pared by 0 bases and J by 8 bases, with 18 bases between. Germline V gives CDR1 LGHDT, CDR2 YNNKEL (reference sequence).

This clone was detected only once. The rearrangement uses TRBV5-1 and TRBJ2-7; 11 bases match TRBD2. The CDR3 totals 15 residues. Germline CDR1 and CDR2: SGHRS and YFSETQ. The junction had 4 bases not matched to a gene; V was cut back by 5 bases and J by 0 bases. The CDR3 DNA follows: TGCGCCAGCAGAGCCGGGACTAGCGGCTCCTACGAGCAGTACTTC. Translation gives CASRAGTSGSYEQYF. The variable domain in full, with the rest retrieved from reference TRBV5-1 and TRBJ2-7, is KAGVTQTPRYLIKTRGQQVTLSCSPISGHRSVSWYQQTPGQGLQFLFEYFSETQRNKGNFPGRFSGRQFSNSRSEMNVSTLELGDSALYLCASRAGTSGSYEQYFGPGTRLTVT.

The gene calls are TRBV2 and TRBJ1-1, with 11 bases that match TRBD1. Germline CDR1 and CDR2: SNHLY and FYNNEI. The V and J ends lost 8 bases and 1 base, in that order; junction bases with no gene match: 6. This CDR3 has 15 amino acids. The CDR3 sequence: CASWDRGVGNTEAFF. In DNA form, the CDR3 reads TGTGCCAGCTGGGACAGGGGGGTGGGGAACACTGAAGCTTTCTTT.

A note on this clone: The sample contains more than one DNA sequence encoding this CDR3. The chain recombines TRBV11-1 with TRBJ2-7; a weak D match, TRBD1 (6 bases). Trimming stripped 2 bases from V and 3 bases from J, with 14 bases between. This CDR3 is built from 15 residues. The germline V gene has CDR1 SGHAT and CDR2 FQDESV (reference sequence). The CDR3 is CASSLLGGDSYEQYF. The DNA for the CDR3 is TGTGCCAGCAGCTTATTAGGGGGAGATAGCTACGAGCAGTACTTC.

The chain is built from TRBV6-2 or TRBV6-3 and TRBJ2-2; possible D gene TRBD2, 5 bases. The germline gives CDR1 MNHEY, CDR2 SVGEGT. The CDR3 is 17 amino acids. V was trimmed by 7 bases and J by 7 bases, leaving 25 bases between them. This chain's CDR3 is CASTPPRAAKVGGELFF. CDR3 DNA sequence: TGTGCCAGCACCCCCCCGAGGGCAGCCAAGGTCGGCGGGGAGCTGTTTTTT.

The V and J genes are TRBV30 and TRBJ1-6; possibly TRBD1 for D (6 bases). The V end was cut by 4 bases, the J end by 7 bases, with 14 bases between. CDR1 and CDR2 (germline): GTSNPN, SVGIG (reference sequence). CDR3 size: 14 residues. Here the CDR3 DNA reads TGTGCCTGGACCGGGGGGCGCATGAATTCACCCCTCCACTTT. Translating gives CAWTGGRMNSPLHF.

This clone was counted only a few times. This rearrangement joins TRBV6-6 to TRBJ1-2, with 7 bases aligning to TRBD1. CDR1 is MNHNY, CDR2 SVGAGI, per germline (reference sequence). V was clipped by 5 bases and J by 7 bases; unmatched bases: 10. This CDR3 has 14 amino acids. The CDR3 DNA is TGTGCCAGCAGTGACAACCTCTCAGGGGGTGGCTACACCTTC. It codes for CASSDNLSGGGYTF.

This clone has only one observation. This chain links TRBV28 with TRBJ2-3, with 9 bases that match TRBD2. Unmatched junction bases numbered 15, after V lost 5 bases and J lost 6 bases. Looked up from germline, CDR1 is MDHEN and CDR2 is SYDVKM. The CDR3 spans 17 residues. In nucleotides, the CDR3 is TGTGCCAGCAGTCCCCTGTGGGGGCGGGAGGGCCGGGATACGCAGTATTTT. Translated: CASSPLWGREGRDTQYF.

This chain connects TRBV18 to TRBJ1-2; weak D call: TRBD1 (6 bases). Trimming removed 2 bases from V and 7 bases from J, with 14 bases in between. CDR3 length: 14 residues. Per the germline V gene, CDR1 is KGHSH and CDR2 is LQKENI. CDR3 residues: CASSPEAGERGYTF. CDR3 in DNA: TGTGCCAGCTCACCAGAGGCAGGGGAGCGTGGCTACACCTTC.

V gene TRBV20-1 combines with J gene TRBJ1-3, with D maybe TRBD1 (6 bases). Trimming pared 3 bases from V and 2 bases from J, leaving 8 bases between. The CDR3 has 13 amino acids. In germline, CDR1 is DFQATT, CDR2 SNEGSKA (reference sequence). The CDR3 protein is CSASPGAGNTIYF. CDR3 sequence (DNA): TGCAGTGCTAGTCCAGGGGCTGGAAACACCATATATTTT.

The V gene is TRBV18, the J gene TRBJ1-2; 12 bases fit TRBD1. This CDR3 has 15 amino acids. Germline loops: CDR1 KGHSH, CDR2 LQKENI. V lost 6 bases, J lost 3 bases, and 5 bases stayed unmatched. The CDR3 region has the DNA TGTGCCAGCTCCCCCGGGACAGGGGGCGACTATGGCTACACCTTC. It translates to CASSPGTGGDYGYTF. The variable domain in full, completed from reference TRBV18 and TRBJ1-2, reads NAGVMQNPRHLVRRRGQEARLRCSPMKGHSHVYWYRQLPEEGLKFMVYLQKENIIDESGMPKERFSAEFPKEGPSILRIQQVVRGDSAAYFCASSPGTGGDYGYTFGSGTRLTVV.